The subject of this entry is one T cell receptor beta chain. Its matching antigen is unknown. The treatment was: 19 received Ad26.COV2.S at low or high dose, single or two shots; several received placebo; per-sample allocation not given. Specimen acquisition occurred on day 63 following the initial vaccine or placebo injection. It was Wuhan-strain SARS-CoV-2 spike that the Ad26 vaccine vector expressed. CDR3 length: 16 amino acids. CDR1 is SGHVS and CDR2 is FNYEAQ in the germline V gene. Trimming stripped 3 bases from V and 0 bases from J, with 11 bases between. The data stem from a study of Ad26.COV2.S vaccination and SARS-CoV-2 variants. Background on the study: Doses of Ad26.COV2.S were injected into muscle once or twice, 56 days apart.

Measured with immunoSEQ multiplex PCR; TCRdb has only the in-frame clones, and not every one. The table has more than 300,000 clones, about 86% seen once. General study findings and limits: TCR breadth and depth analyses may have underestimated total T cell responses. Substantial post-vaccination breadth of spike-specific CD8+ and CD4+ T cell responses was reported.

V and J are TRBV7-6 and TRBJ2-2; tentative D call: TRBD1 (6 bases). The sequencing here drew on peripheral blood, taken in a trial of Ad26.COV2.S vaccine versus placebo. This sequence originates from a person between 18 and 60 years old who received the Ad26.COV2.S COVID-19 vaccine or a placebo. The CDR3 reads CASSFLGTPNTGELFF. The CDR3 DNA follows: TGTGCCAGCAGCTTCCTCGGGACACCGAACACCGGGGAGCTGTTTTTT.